This TCR beta chain was retrieved from a study of CD8 T cells in Susac syndrome. Regarding the study as a whole: The study conceded that relatively few individuals underwent its TCR sequencing and HLA analysis.

RNA in amounts of about 0.45 to 1 ug was reverse transcribed with random hexamers. The method of amplification for TCR beta CDR3 was immunoSEQ multiplex PCR, covering 54 Vbeta and 13 Jbeta. From the immunoSEQ multiplex PCR reads, TCRdb called clonotypes with MiXCR, one entry per CDR3 protein. The sample shows 120,000 to 150,000 distinct CDR3 sequences, roughly 95% of them seen only once. TCR beta sequencing covered blood CD8+ and CD4+ T cells. TEMRA cells were FACS-enriched, with CD8+ and CD4+ T cells isolated negatively. Note on this clonotype: Its matching antigen is unknown.

Germline lookup yields CDR1 MNHNY and CDR2 SVGAGI (reference sequence). V gave up 6 bases and J gave up 5 bases, with 8 bases separating them. CDR3 length: 12 residues. The chain uses TRBV6-6 and TRBJ1-5; TRBD1 is a possible D gene (5 bases). The sequence was collected from a human donor in good health. The sequenced sample was CD4+ T cells from PBMCs. CDR3 coding DNA: TGTGCCAGCAGGTCGGGGGATCAGCCCCAGCATTTT. Translated, it gives CASRSGDQPQHF.